This is a list of T cell receptor delta chains from one sample in a study of Vδ1+ human thymocytes. TCRdb reprocessed the multiplex PCR reads through CATT. This repertoire shows tens of thousands of delta-chain clones, roughly 15% found once; its top ten account for about 0.5%. Sequenced material: Vdelta1+ gamma-delta thymocytes from the thymus. The receptors come from a boy under two years old who had congenital heart surgery. The CDR3 runs from the conserved cysteine through the conserved F or W. The D gene is left open where the match is weak. Clone size is given for some rows only: seen once, a few or many times, or a class if the clone is expanded.

TRDD3	few	TRDV1	TRDJ1	TGTGCTCTTGGGGAACTCGTCCCCCTACGAGGGGATACGCGGTTTGACACCGATAAACTCATCTTT	CALGELVPLRGDTRFDTDKLIF
.	.	TRDV1	TRDJ1	TGTGCTCTTGGGGAACTAAACCCTTCCCTACTGGGGACGTACACCGATAAACTCATCTTT	CALGELNPSLLGTYTDKLIF
TRDD3	.	TRDV1	TRDJ1	TGTGCTCTTGGGAAAGGGCCGCCGGGGGGGATAAGCTCCGATAAACTCATCTTT	CALGKGPPGGISSDKLIF
TRDD2	.	TRDV1	TRDJ1	TGTGCTCTTGGGGAAGCTCCCTTCCTAAAGTATGGTACCGATAAACTCATCTTT	CALGEAPFLKYGTDKLIF
.	.	TRDV1	TRDJ1	TGTGCTCTTGGGGAACGTAATCGAACCCCAGCGTGTCTTAACACCGATAAACTCATCTTT	CALGERNRTPACLNTDKLIF
TRDD3	few	TRDV1	TRDJ1	TGTGCTCTTGGGGAACAGGTTTGCGTACTGGGGGATAAGGTGGCCGATAAACTCATCTTT	CALGEQVCVLGDKVADKLIF
.	.	TRDV1	TRDJ1	TGTGCTCTTGGGGAAGAGAGAGGGAGCAACACCGAAAAACTCATCTTT	CALGEERGSNTEKLIF
TRDD3	.	TRDV1	TRDJ1	TGTGCTCTTGGGGAATTGCGGGCCTTCCCACCTTTACTGGGGGAGTACACCGATAAACTCATCTTT	CALGELRAFPPLLGEYTDKLIF
.	.	TRDV2	TRDJ1	TGTGCCTGTGGGCGTCCCCTCACCCTGGTCACCGATAAACTCATCTTT	CACGRPLTLVTDKLIF
TRDD3	.	TRDV1	TRDJ1	TGTGCTCTTGGGGAACCCCAGTTCCTGTCCCGTACTGGGGGATACAGATCCTTGTACACCGATAAACTCATCTTT	CALGEPQFLSRTGGYRSLYTDKLIF
.	few	TRDV1	TRDJ1	TGTGCTCTTGGGACTAATTCCTACGAGGATACGGAGGTTGGTAAACTCATCTTT	CALGTNSYEDTEVGKLIF
TRDD3	.	TRDV2	TRDJ3	TGTGCCTGTCAAACCTGGGGGACCAGCTCCTGGGACACCCGACAGATGTTTTTC	CACQTWGTSSWDTRQMFF
TRDD3	.	TRDV1	TRDJ1	TGTGCTCTTGGGGACCACCTGGGGGAGCAGATAAAACTCATCTTT	CALGDHLGEQIKLIF
TRDD3	few	TRDV1	TRDJ2	TGTGCTCTTGGGGAATTCCTCACTGGGGGATACGCGTCATTGACAGCACAACTCTTCTTT	CALGEFLTGGYASLTAQLFF
TRDD3	few	TRDV1	TRDJ1	TGTGCTCTTGGGGATCCCGCCCGGGTCCATCTGGGGGGCTCAAGGTGCCCCGATAAACTCATCTTT	CALGDPARVHLGGSRCPDKLIF
TRDD2	.	TRDV1	TRDJ2	TGTGCTCTTGGGGAATGTGGCCTTCCTACTACTTTGACAGCACAACTCTTCTTT	CALGECGLPTTLTAQLFF
TRDD3	.	TRDV1	TRDJ1	TGTGCCCTTGGGGAACCTTCTCGGGATACCGATAAACCCATCTTT	CALGEPSRDTDKPIF
TRDD3	.	TRDV1	TRDJ1	TGTGCTCTTGGGGAGCGCCTTCCTACAGTACTGGGGGATATAGCCACCGATAAACTCATCTTT	CALGERLPTVLGDIATDKLIF
TRDD3	.	TRDV3	TRDJ1	TGTGCCCCGGGGGATACGGATAAACTCATCTTT	CAPGDTDKLIF
.	.	TRDV2	TRDJ1	TGTGCCTGTGAACACTCTGGATCTTCGGTCGATAAACTCATCTTT	CACEHSGSSVDKLIF
TRDD3	.	TRDV1	TRDJ1	TGTGCTCTTGGGGAACTATATCCGGTGCCTACGAGGGGATACTTAACTCTGTACACCGATAAACTCATCTTT	CALGELYPVPTRGYLTLYTDKLIF